This TCR beta chain comes out of a study of shared clonotypes between healthy human individuals. Points from the study as a whole: Naive subsets generally exceeded memory subsets in estimated richness. Only blood underwent sampling, and tissue repertoires likely differ.

Per the original methods: Filtering was not the same, since immunoSEQ gave junction-only sequences without quality scores. Sequencing was performed with immunoSEQ multiplex PCR; in TCRdb, only in-frame clones are kept and a portion is missing. Clone size and V and J calls were adopted from that table, with D and trimming inferred from the DNA. The sample consists of about 2 million clones, 90% to 95% of them appearing once. A note on this clone: Antigen unknown.

Germline V gene data show CDR1 as ENHRY and CDR2 as SYGVKD. The CDR3 is 15 amino acids. With 4 bases clipped from V and 4 bases from J, the junction kept 7 bases outside the gene matches. The gene calls are TRBV10-3 and TRBJ2-1; 7 nucleotides agree with TRBD2. The sample taken for sequencing was naive CD4+ T cells sorted from blood. Subset meaning: CD45RA+ positively selected. This clonotype was obtained from a man aged 18 to 30 in good health. The chain's CDR3 is CAISGAASGYNEQFF. CDR3 nucleotide sequence: TGTGCCATCAGTGGAGCGGCTAGCGGTTACAATGAGCAGTTCTTC.